One sample yielded the 14 T cell receptor beta chains listed below, sequenced in a study of PD-L1 blockade in urothelial cancer. Time point denoted: peripheral blood 6 weeks after treatment start. Profiling relied on immunoSEQ multiplex PCR, and the TCRdb table lists in-frame clones only, not all of them. The sample records 50,000 or so clones, 75% to 90% being singletons. The sample here was PBMCs, taken around atezolizumab (anti-PD-L1) treatment. Source of these receptors: a man aged 55 to 70 with urothelial cancer.

This clone appeared a single time. The rearrangement joins TRBV5-1 to TRBJ2-5; TRBD2 matches 7 bases. The CDR3 spans 13 residues. The germline V gene has CDR1 SGHRS and CDR2 YFSETQ. The trim removed 5 bases at V and 5 bases at J, leaving 6 bases unmatched. CDR3: CASRSGGRETQYF. CDR3 bases: TGCGCCAGCAGATCCGGGGGGAGGGAGACCCAGTACTTC.

This clone was seen once. This chain links TRBV30 with TRBJ2-3; unclear D gene. The V end was cut by 0 bases, the J end by 7 bases, with 8 bases between. The CDR3 consists of 12 residues. From germline, CDR1 is GTSNPN and CDR2 SVGIG (reference sequence). CDR3 nucleotide sequence: TGTGCCTGGAGTGTATCCATGTATACGCAGTATTTT. This gives the protein CAWSVSMYTQYF.

This chain connects TRBV5-1 to TRBJ2-5; TRBD1 matches at 9 bases. V lost 4 bases, J lost 4 bases, and 11 bases stayed unmatched. Germline loops: CDR1 SGHRS, CDR2 YFSETQ. There are 16 residues in the CDR3. In DNA, the CDR3 is TGCGCCAGCAGCACCCCAACAGGGGGCGAAAGAGAGACCCAGTACTTC. Its translation: CASSTPTGGERETQYF.

In its sample, this clone was seen once. The chain has TRBV15 and TRBJ2-7, with D unclear. Trimming left V 1 base short and J 2 bases short, with 9 bases between. Per germline, CDR1 LNHNV and CDR2 YYDKDF (reference sequence). This CDR3 contains 14 residues. The CDR3 region is CATSRGHSTYEQYF. CDR3 nucleotide sequence: TGTGCCACCAGCAGAGGCCACAGTACCTACGAGCAGTACTTC.

V is TRBV6-1 and J is TRBJ1-2, with D possibly being TRBD1 (6 bases). V dropped 7 bases and J dropped 7 bases, with 13 bases sitting between them. From germline, CDR1 is MNHNS and CDR2 SASEGT. This CDR3 is built from 12 residues. CDR3 loop: CASKTGTSGYTF. CDR3 sequence (DNA): TGTGCCAGCAAGACCGGGACATCTGGCTACACCTTC.

J is TRBJ2-5 and V is TRBV4-1; 7 bases are shared with TRBD1. The CDR3 runs to 15 residues. CDR1 and CDR2 (germline): MGHRA, YSYEKL. Losses at the gene ends were 3 bases for V and 6 bases for J; bases not matched to a gene: 10. The CDR3: CASSQRTGPAQTQYF. The DNA for the CDR3 is TGCGCCAGCAGCCAGCGGACAGGACCGGCGCAGACCCAGTACTTC.

This clone was seen once. The chain links TRBV5-1 to TRBJ2-1; 11 nucleotides match TRBD2. CDR1 is SGHRS and CDR2 is YFSETQ in the germline V gene. The CDR3 consists of 14 residues. With V trimmed by 4 bases and J by 5 bases, 2 bases remained unmatched. CDR3 sequence (DNA): TGCGCCAGCAGCCGTAGCGGGGGGGACAATGAGCAGTTCTTC. Amino acid sequence: CASSRSGGDNEQFF.

The chain couples TRBV6-1 to TRBJ1-3; D is ambiguous. The CDR3 has 15 amino acids. Germline lookup yields CDR1 MNHNS and CDR2 SASEGT. Trimming cost V 1 base and J 0 bases, with 7 bases left between them. The CDR3 loop is CASSEGAASGNTIYF. DNA of the CDR3: TGTGCCAGCAGTGAAGGAGCGGCCTCTGGAAACACCATATATTTT.

This clone has only one observation. A read error may produce the germline difference seen at one junction end. The V call is TRBV7-2, the J call TRBJ1-5; weak D call: TRBD1 (6 bases). The CDR3 totals 13 residues. CDR1 and CDR2 (germline): SGHTA, FQGNSA. CDR3 DNA sequence: TGTGCCAGCAGCCCAAGCCACAGGGCTCTAGAGGATTTT. Protein sequence: CASSPSHRALEDF.

V is TRBV28 and J is TRBJ2-1; no reliable D call. Germline V gene sequence: CDR1 MDHEN, CDR2 SYDVKM. Between the trimmed V and J ends, which lost 2 bases and 2 bases, there was a span of 7 bases. CDR3 size: 14 residues. CDR3 in DNA: TGTGCCAGCAGTTTACGTAGTACCTACAATGAGCAGTTCTTC. It codes for CASSLRSTYNEQFF. Filled out from reference TRBV28 and TRBJ2-1, the complete variable domain reads DVKVTQSSRYLVKRTGEKVFLECVQDMDHENMFWYRQDPGLGLRLIYFSYDVKMKEKGDIPEGYSVSREKKERFSLILESASTNQTSMYLCASSLRSTYNEQFFGPGTRLTVL.

CDR3 nucleotide sequence: TGTGCCATCAGCCCCAGGGATTGGGACAGGTCAATGAACACTGAAGCTTTCTTT. Translation: CAISPRDWDRSMNTEAFF. The rearrangement uses TRBV10-3 and TRBJ1-1; 8 nucleotides align to TRBD1. The CDR3 runs to 18 residues. J was trimmed by 0 bases and V by 6 bases; bases with no gene match: 15. From germline, CDR1 is ENHRY and CDR2 SYGVKD.

The rearrangement joins TRBV5-6 to TRBJ1-3; 10 bases map to TRBD1. The CDR3 extends over 15 amino acids. Germline CDR1 reads SGHDT; CDR2 reads YYEEEE. The junction had 6 bases not matched to a gene; V was cut back by 1 base and J by 8 bases. The CDR3 spells CASSLHGTGEDTIYF. For the CDR3, the DNA is TGTGCCAGCAGCTTGCACGGGACAGGGGAAGACACCATATATTTT.

There are a few counts of this clone. The V call is TRBV11-3, the J call TRBJ2-5; 15 bases match TRBD2. The germline gives CDR1 SGHNT, CDR2 YENEEA. The ends lost 5 bases at V and 5 bases at J; junction bases unmatched: 12. This CDR3 spans 18 amino acids. DNA for the CDR3: TGTGCCAGCAGCCCCCGGACTAGCGGGGGGGCTGATTCGGAGACCCAGTACTTC. Its translation is CASSPRTSGGADSETQYF.

The genes are TRBV30 and TRBJ2-3; D is unclear. Trimming stripped 3 bases from V and 1 base from J, with 11 bases between. CDR1 and CDR2 (germline): GTSNPN, SVGIG (reference sequence). CDR3 size: 14 residues. This chain's CDR3 is CAWRGQLGTDTQYF. CDR3 DNA sequence: TGTGCCTGGAGGGGCCAGCTGGGCACAGATACGCAGTATTTT.